A single sample gave rise to the 30 T cell receptor beta chains below, sequenced in a study of OX40 agonist ivuxolimab in advanced cancers. Sequenced by immunoSEQ multiplex PCR; TCRdb stores in-frame clones only, minus some. The sample includes approximately 84,000 clones, 65% to 90% seen only once; the top ten take just under 2%. Sequencing used CD4+ or CD8+ T cells sorted from blood, obtained in a trial of the OX40 agonist ivuxolimab. Receptors were obtained from an adult with an advanced solid tumor such as melanoma, head and neck, liver or kidney cancer.

V gene TRBV7-3 combines with J gene TRBJ2-1; 11 bases align to TRBD2. V was pared by 5 bases and J by 8 bases, with 8 bases of the junction left unmatched. The germline V gene encodes CDR1 SGHTA and CDR2 FQGTGA. CDR3 length: 15 residues. CDR3 coding DNA: TGTGCCAGCAGCCCGTCTAGCGGGGGGTACGATGAGCAGTTCTTC. Translation gives CASSPSSGGYDEQFF.

The rearrangement uses TRBV4-3 and TRBJ1-1; D not certain. The CDR3 is 14 amino acids. The V end lost 3 bases, the J end lost 0 bases, and 8 bases lay between the germline ends. CDR1 and CDR2 (germline): LGHNA, YSLEER. CDR3 DNA: TGCGCCAGCAGCCAGCCGTACATGAACACTGAAGCTTTCTTT. This sequence encodes CASSQPYMNTEAFF.

This chain joins TRBV28 and TRBJ2-4, with 8 bases matching TRBD1. The ends lost 6 bases at V and 3 bases at J; junction bases unmatched: 10. The V gene's germline CDR1 is MDHEN and CDR2 SYDVKM. The CDR3 has 16 residues. The CDR3: CASRGSRGRSKNIQYF. Here the CDR3 DNA reads TGTGCCAGCAGAGGGTCCAGGGGGCGCAGCAAAAACATTCAGTACTTC.

The rearrangement joins TRBV5-6 to TRBJ2-7; D is undetermined. Trimming removed 4 bases from V and 0 bases from J, with 14 bases in between. The CDR3 is 15 amino acids. Germline V gene sequence: CDR1 SGHDT, CDR2 YYEEEE. The DNA of the CDR3 is TGTGCCAGCAGCAACGACGGCTCTTTCTCCTACGAGCAGTACTTC. Its translation is CASSNDGSFSYEQYF.

V usage is TRBV7-2 and J usage is TRBJ2-2, with a possible D match to TRBD2 (5 bases). The length of the CDR3 is 14 residues. CDR1 is SGHTA, CDR2 FQGNSA, per germline. V lost 2 bases and J 1 base, leaving 5 bases between the germline ends. The CDR3, as DNA: TGTGCCAGCAGCTTAAGCGGGAACACCGGGGAGCTGTTTTTT. Translated, it gives CASSLSGNTGELFF.

In DNA, the CDR3 is TGTGCCAGCAGTGAAGGAACCAGGGGCAATCAGCCCCAGCATTTT. This codes for CASSEGTRGNQPQHF. V gene TRBV2 combines with J gene TRBJ1-5; the D gene is possibly TRBD1 (5 bases). Germline assignment: CDR1 SNHLY and CDR2 FYNNEI. CDR3 size: 15 residues. V lost 1 base and J lost 2, with 9 bases in between.

This clone was counted once. The rearrangement joins TRBV6-5 to TRBJ2-7; D gene unclear. Trimming shortened V by 0 bases and J by 5 bases, and 14 bases separated the two germline ends. CDR3 length: 15 residues. Germline CDR1 reads MNHEY; CDR2 reads SVGAGI. CDR3 amino acids: CASSYSTSQVDEQYF. The CDR3, as DNA: TGTGCCAGCAGTTACTCGACCTCGCAAGTAGACGAGCAGTACTTC.

The chain combines TRBV12-2 with TRBJ2-6; TRBD1 is taken as the D call from the table, unchecked against the DNA. TRBV12-2 is labeled a pseudogene. This CDR3 has 18 amino acids. The CDR3 DNA follows: TGTGCAAGTCGGCCCGACAGGGGCCCAGGCTCTGGGGCCAACGTCCTGACTTTC. This translates into CASRPDRGPGSGANVLTF.

J is TRBJ1-2 and V is TRBV7-9; D is unclear. The ends were cut back, 3 bases at V and 9 bases at J, with 11 bases in the middle. The CDR3 totals 12 residues. Per germline, CDR1 SEHNR and CDR2 FQNEAQ (reference sequence). Here the CDR3 reads CASSFRSQSYTF. CDR3 coding DNA: TGTGCCAGCAGCTTTAGATCACAGAGCTACACCTTC. Variable domain in full (rest from reference TRBV7-9 and TRBJ1-2): DTGVSQNPRHKITKRGQNVTFRCDPISEHNRLYWYRQTLGQGPEFLTYFQNEAQLEKSRLLSDRFSAERPKGSFSTLEIQRTEQGDSAMYLCASSFRSQSYTFGSGTRLTVV.

V gene TRBV5-4 combines with J gene TRBJ1-3; maybe TRBD1 (5 bases). The CDR3 consists of 17 residues. The germline V gene has CDR1 SGHNT and CDR2 YYREEE (reference sequence). V lost 0 bases and J 2 bases, leaving 15 bases between the germline ends. CDR3 region: CASSLGGSEVAGNTIYF. The CDR3 bases are TGTGCCAGCAGCTTGGGGGGGTCGGAAGTTGCTGGAAACACCATATATTTT.

The V gene is TRBV15, the J gene TRBJ1-2; D gene uncertain. CDR3 size: 12 residues. V gave up 3 bases and J gave up 7 bases, with 9 bases separating them. Germline-derived CDR1 and CDR2 are LNHNV and YYDKDF (reference sequence). CDR3 loop: CATSRRLGGYTF. CDR3 bases: TGTGCCACCAGCAGGCGGCTGGGTGGCTACACCTTC. Combining the CDR3 with reference TRBV15 and TRBJ1-2 gives the whole variable domain DAMVIQNPRYQVTQFGKPVTLSCSQTLNHNVMYWYQQKSSQAPKLLFHYYDKDFNNEADTPDNFQSRRPNTSFCFLDIRSPGLGDTAMYLCATSRRLGGYTFGSGTRLTVV.

This chain connects TRBV18 to TRBJ1-2; possibly TRBD1 for D (6 bases). Trimming removed 2 bases from V and 4 bases from J, with 11 bases in between. The CDR3 length is 14 residues. Germline V CDR1 and CDR2: KGHSH, LQKENI. CDR3 coding DNA: TGTGCCAGCTCACCAAGCGGGGGCGGCTATGGCTACACCTTC. Protein: CASSPSGGGYGYTF.

This clone was observed a handful of times. The V call is TRBV6-1, the J call TRBJ2-1; 10 bases are shared with TRBD2. The V gene's germline CDR1 is MNHNS and CDR2 SASEGT. The CDR3 is 13 residues long. The CDR3 region has the DNA TGTGCATCGGCACTAGCGGGGAAAAATGAGCAGTTCTTC. This translates into CASALAGKNEQFF.

The chain uses TRBV28 and TRBJ1-4; D gene unclear. The CDR3 is made up of 16 amino acids. With 2 bases removed from V and 5 bases from J, the gap between germline ends came to 15 bases. Germline values: CDR1 MDHEN, CDR2 SYDVKM. The CDR3 coding sequence is TGTGCCAGCAGTTTAGGTTGGAATATGGGGAATGAAAAACTGTTTTTT. It yields the protein CASSLGWNMGNEKLFF.

This clone was counted a single time. The chain links TRBV19 to TRBJ1-1, with D perhaps matching TRBD1 (6 bases). This CDR3 contains 17 residues. V shed 6 bases and J shed 8 bases, with 28 bases lying between them. Germline-derived CDR1 and CDR2 are LNHDA and SQIVND (reference sequence). The CDR3 reads CASSDAGGRSFQSEAFF. CDR3 DNA sequence: TGTGCCAGTAGCGACGCGGGGGGGCGGTCATTTCAATCCGAAGCTTTCTTT.

The rearrangement joins TRBV7-8 to TRBJ1-4, with a weak D call TRBD1 (5 bases). CDR1 and CDR2 (germline): SGHVS, FQNEAQ. The CDR3 is 17 amino acids. The V gene lost 5 bases and the J gene lost 0 bases, with 16 bases spanning the gap. The CDR3 DNA reads as TGTGCCAGCAGCCGCCGGCCGGGACGGTCAACTAATGAAAAACTGTTTTTT. Translation gives CASSRRPGRSTNEKLFF.

This sequence joins TRBV10-1 and TRBJ1-4; D gene ambiguous. The ends were cut back, 2 bases at V and 7 bases at J, with 11 bases in the middle. Germline CDR1 and CDR2: WNHNN and SYGVQD (reference sequence). The CDR3 consists of 14 residues. CDR3 sequence reads: CASSEPRAAEKLFF. The DNA of the CDR3 is TGCGCCAGCAGTGAGCCGCGGGCCGCTGAAAAACTGTTTTTT.

The gene calls are TRBV19 and TRBJ1-6; TRBD1 might be the D (6 bases). The length of the CDR3 is 14 residues. V dropped 5 bases and J dropped 6 bases, with 11 bases sitting between them. Germline V gene data show CDR1 as LNHDA and CDR2 as SQIVND (reference sequence). The CDR3 region is CASSADSPNSPLHF. In DNA, the CDR3 is TGTGCCAGTAGTGCGGACAGTCCTAATTCACCCCTCCACTTT.

The chain has TRBV27 and TRBJ1-6; 8 bases are shared with TRBD1. The CDR3 spans 15 residues. V gave up 6 bases and J gave up 10 bases; unmatched junction bases: 11. Germline-derived CDR1 and CDR2 are MNHEY and SMNVEV (reference sequence). The CDR3 DNA sequence: TGTGCCAGCAGGGAGGGACAGGTAGTGAACTCACCCCTCCACTTT. Its protein product is CASREGQVVNSPLHF.

The V call is TRBV9, the J call TRBJ2-3; TRBD2 is a possible D gene (5 bases). Trimming cost V 3 bases and J 5 bases, with 10 bases left between them. This CDR3 spans 13 amino acids. Germline assignment: CDR1 SGDLS and CDR2 YYNGEE. The CDR3 DNA is TGTGCCAGCAGCGAACTAGTCGTAGATACGCAGTATTTT. Translating gives CASSELVVDTQYF.

The rearrangement joins TRBV19 to TRBJ1-4; no definite D call. V was cut by 3 bases and J by 8 bases, with 13 bases left in between. In germline, CDR1 is LNHDA, CDR2 SQIVND (reference sequence). This CDR3 contains 14 residues. For the CDR3, the DNA is TGTGCCAGTAGTATGGGGATCGGAAGGGAAAAACTGTTTTTT. The encoded protein is CASSMGIGREKLFF. The full variable domain, with the rest looked up from reference TRBV19 and TRBJ1-4, is DGGITQSPKYLFRKEGQNVTLSCEQNLNHDAMYWYRQDPGQGLRLIYYSQIVNDFQKGDIAEGYSVSREKKESFPLTVTSAQKNPTAFYLCASSMGIGREKLFFGSGTQLSVL.

The chain employs TRBV7-2 and TRBJ1-5, with unresolved D. Per germline, CDR1 SGHTA and CDR2 FQGNSA. V lost 4 bases to trimming and J lost 2 bases, with 6 bases between them. This CDR3 has 13 residues. The CDR3 DNA is TGTGCCAGCAGCTCTCCCGGCAATCAGCCCCAGCATTTT. Translating gives CASSSPGNQPQHF.

This clone was detected only a few times. This chain joins TRBV7-2 and TRBJ2-2; 10 nucleotides agree with TRBD1. The trim removed 3 bases at V and 4 bases at J, leaving 5 bases unmatched. CDR1 is SGHTA, CDR2 FQGNSA, per germline. This CDR3 has 16 amino acids. CDR3 DNA: TGTGCCAGCAGCTTCCCGGGACAGGGGCCCACCGGGGAGCTGTTTTTT. Residues: CASSFPGQGPTGELFF.

The V call is TRBV14, the J call TRBJ2-5, with D tentatively TRBD2 (7 bases). The CDR3 runs 15 residues. Trimming cost V 4 bases and J 6 bases, with 18 bases left between them. CDR1 and CDR2 from the germline V gene are SGHDN and FVKESK. This CDR3 reads CASSPLSGGIQTQYF. The CDR3, as DNA: TGTGCCAGCAGCCCGCTCTCGGGGGGCATCCAGACCCAGTACTTC.

The rearrangement uses TRBV6-5 and TRBJ1-2, with no clear D. The CDR3 contains 14 residues. V dropped 0 bases and J dropped 1 base, with 6 bases sitting between them. Germline V lookup: CDR1 MNHEY, CDR2 SVGAGI. In DNA form, the CDR3 reads TGTGCCAGCAGTTACTCGAATCTTAACTATGGCTACACCTTC. Protein sequence: CASSYSNLNYGYTF.

The chain employs TRBV28 and TRBJ2-5; D gene ambiguous. The germline V gene has CDR1 MDHEN and CDR2 SYDVKM. Trimming took off 6 bases at V and 0 bases at J, with 20 bases between the two ends. CDR3 length: 17 residues. The CDR3 bases are TGTGCCAGCAGCTCCATCTTCCGTATGGCCTACCAAGAGACCCAGTACTTC. The encoded protein is CASSSIFRMAYQETQYF.

V and J are TRBV11-2 and TRBJ1-1; D is uncertain. Germline CDR1 reads SGHAT; CDR2 reads FQNNGV. CDR3 length equals 11 residues. V lost 3 bases, J lost 3 bases, and 2 bases lay in between. CDR3 coding DNA: TGTGCCAGCAGCTTCTACACTGAAGCTTTCTTT. Translating gives CASSFYTEAFF.

This clone was counted once. This chain links TRBV6-5 with TRBJ2-7; TRBD1 matches at 7 bases. J gave up 2 bases and V 2 bases, and 3 bases lay outside the gene matches. This CDR3 has 14 amino acids. Germline CDR1 is MNHEY and CDR2 is SVGAGI. The CDR3 reads CASSYGDRAYEQYF. The CDR3 region has the DNA TGTGCCAGCAGTTACGGGGACAGAGCCTACGAGCAGTACTTC.

This chain links TRBV18 with TRBJ1-1; TRBD1 matches at 8 bases. The CDR3 totals 13 residues. The V gene's germline CDR1 is KGHSH and CDR2 LQKENI. V dropped 4 bases and J dropped 5; count of bases not matched to a gene: 3. The CDR3 reads CASSQGQATEAFF. The CDR3 DNA is TGTGCCAGCTCACAGGGACAGGCGACTGAAGCTTTCTTT.

The V gene is TRBV5-1, the J gene TRBJ2-7; TRBD2 is a possible D gene (5 bases). In germline, CDR1 is SGHRS, CDR2 YFSETQ. V was cut by 1 base and J by 0 bases, with 14 bases left in between. CDR3 size: 16 residues. The CDR3 is CASSLSSDGGSYEQYF. CDR3 sequence (DNA): TGCGCCAGCAGCTTGTCCTCGGACGGAGGCTCCTACGAGCAGTACTTC.